These 7 T cell receptor beta chains originate from one sample sequenced in a study of blood T cell repertoires in COVID-19. Assay used: immunoSEQ multiplex PCR; TCRdb lists only in-frame clones, some missing. Counted here are some 200,000 clones, 70% to 80% occurring once; the ten biggest clones make up approximately 9%. Sample: peripheral blood. The receptors were gathered from a woman in her fifties or sixties with active or convalescent COVID-19.

This chain uses TRBV7-2 with TRBJ2-3; 12 nucleotides align to TRBD2. CDR1 is SGHTA, CDR2 FQGNSA, per germline. V dropped 5 bases and J dropped 6; count of bases not matched to a gene: 6. The CDR3 loop spans 15 amino acids. The CDR3 region is CASSEGLAGWDTQYF. For the CDR3, the DNA is TGTGCCAGCAGCGAAGGACTAGCGGGATGGGATACGCAGTATTTT.

The chain employs TRBV3-1 (or the pseudogene TRBV3-2) and TRBJ2-7, with D perhaps matching TRBD2 (5 bases). Germline CDR1 reads LGHDT; CDR2 reads YNNKEL (reference sequence). Trimming pared 4 bases from V and 6 bases from J, leaving 13 bases between. The CDR3 runs 13 residues. CDR3 amino acids: CASSRARVSEQYF. The CDR3 DNA reads as TGTGCCAGCAGCCGCGCGCGGGTTTCCGAGCAGTACTTC.

Comments on this clone: The same CDR3 is also encoded by other DNA sequences in this sample. The rearrangement links TRBV6-5 to TRBJ1-1; no clear D gene. CDR1 and CDR2 from the germline V gene are MNHEY and SVGAGI. With 0 bases removed from V and 1 base from J, the gap between germline ends came to 6 bases. This CDR3 is built from 14 residues. CDR3 nucleotide sequence: TGTGCCAGCAGTTACTCGGGAGGGAACACTGAAGCTTTCTTT. The encoded protein is CASSYSGGNTEAFF.

The chain uses TRBV11-2 and TRBJ2-1, with 12 positions matching TRBD2. The V gene's germline CDR1 is SGHAT and CDR2 FQNNGV. The CDR3 runs 18 residues. The J segment lost 0 bases and the V segment lost 5 bases, leaving 8 bases of the junction unmatched. The CDR3, as DNA: TGTGCCAGCAGCCGACGGACTAGCGGGGCAAGCTCCTACAATGAGCAGTTCTTC. Translation gives CASSRRTSGASSYNEQFF.

The chain joins TRBV12-1 to TRBJ2-4; the table names TRBD1, a call not compared with the DNA. TRBV12-1 is tagged as a pseudogene. This CDR3 contains 17 residues. The chain's CDR3 is CASSPPLTGRLKNIQYF. As DNA, the CDR3 is TGTGCCAGCAGCCCTCCCCTGACAGGGCGTCTCAAAAACATTCAGTACTTC.

This clone was seen only a few times. The chain combines TRBV28 with TRBJ2-4, with TRBD1 as a possible D gene (6 bases). Per the germline V gene, CDR1 is MDHEN and CDR2 is SYDVKM. V was shortened by 3 bases and J by 6 bases, with 15 bases between the two germline ends. The CDR3 runs 15 residues. DNA of the CDR3: TGTGCCAGCAGTTTGGGGGCAGGGGTAGGAAACATTCAGTACTTC. As protein: CASSLGAGVGNIQYF.

This clone came up a few times. The V gene is TRBV4-2, the J gene TRBJ2-1; TRBD2 matches at 7 bases. The CDR3 sequence is 17 residues long. Germline loops: CDR1 LGHNA, CDR2 YNFKEQ. The V and J ends lost 4 bases and 0 bases, in that order; junction bases with no gene match: 9. The CDR3 region is CASSRDSRGSSYNEQFF. CDR3 nucleotide sequence: TGTGCCAGCAGCCGAGACTCCCGCGGGAGCTCCTACAATGAGCAGTTCTTC.